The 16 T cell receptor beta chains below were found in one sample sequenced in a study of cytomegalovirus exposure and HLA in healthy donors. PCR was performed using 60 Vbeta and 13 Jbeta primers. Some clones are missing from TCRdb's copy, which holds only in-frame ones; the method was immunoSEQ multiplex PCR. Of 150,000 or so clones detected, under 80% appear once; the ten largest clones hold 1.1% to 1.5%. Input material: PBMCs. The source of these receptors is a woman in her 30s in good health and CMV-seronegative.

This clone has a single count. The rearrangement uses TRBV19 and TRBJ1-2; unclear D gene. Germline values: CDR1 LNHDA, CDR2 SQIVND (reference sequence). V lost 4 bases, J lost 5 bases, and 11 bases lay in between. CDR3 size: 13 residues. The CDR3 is CASSSGGGYGYTF. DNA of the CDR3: TGTGCCAGTAGTAGCGGAGGTGGGTATGGCTACACCTTC.

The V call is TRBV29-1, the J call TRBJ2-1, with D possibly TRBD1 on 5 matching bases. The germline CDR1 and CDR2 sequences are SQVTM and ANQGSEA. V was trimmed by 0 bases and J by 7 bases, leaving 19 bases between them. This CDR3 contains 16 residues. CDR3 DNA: TGCAGCGTTGAAGAGGCGGAGTACCAGGGTATTAATGAGCAGTTCTTC. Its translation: CSVEEAEYQGINEQFF.

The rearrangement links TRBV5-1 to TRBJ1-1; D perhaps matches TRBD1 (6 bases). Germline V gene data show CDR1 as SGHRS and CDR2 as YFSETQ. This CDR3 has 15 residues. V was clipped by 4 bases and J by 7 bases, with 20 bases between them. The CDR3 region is CASSPGGTGASEAFF. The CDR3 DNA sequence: TGCGCCAGCAGCCCTGGGGGCACCGGGGCGAGTGAAGCTTTCTTT.

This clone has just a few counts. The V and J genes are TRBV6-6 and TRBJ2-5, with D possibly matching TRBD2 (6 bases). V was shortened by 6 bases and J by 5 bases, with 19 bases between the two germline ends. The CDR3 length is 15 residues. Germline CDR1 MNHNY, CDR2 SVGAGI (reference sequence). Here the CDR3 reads CASSSGRRGVETQYF. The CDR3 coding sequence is TGTGCCAGCAGCTCGGGACGGAGGGGTGTGGAGACCCAGTACTTC.

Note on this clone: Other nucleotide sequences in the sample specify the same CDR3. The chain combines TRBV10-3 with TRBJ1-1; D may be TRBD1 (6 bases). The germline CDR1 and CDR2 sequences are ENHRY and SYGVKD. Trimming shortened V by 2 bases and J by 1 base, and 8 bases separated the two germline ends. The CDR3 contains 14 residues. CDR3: CAISELGGNTEAFF. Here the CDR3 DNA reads TGTGCCATCAGTGAGCTAGGGGGGAACACTGAAGCTTTCTTT.

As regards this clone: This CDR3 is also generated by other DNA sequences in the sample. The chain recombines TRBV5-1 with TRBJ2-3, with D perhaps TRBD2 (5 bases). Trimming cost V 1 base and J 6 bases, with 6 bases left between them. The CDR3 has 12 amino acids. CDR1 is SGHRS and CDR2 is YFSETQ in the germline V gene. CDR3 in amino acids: CASSLPGDTQYF. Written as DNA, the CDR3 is TGCGCCAGCAGCTTGCCGGGGGATACGCAGTATTTT.

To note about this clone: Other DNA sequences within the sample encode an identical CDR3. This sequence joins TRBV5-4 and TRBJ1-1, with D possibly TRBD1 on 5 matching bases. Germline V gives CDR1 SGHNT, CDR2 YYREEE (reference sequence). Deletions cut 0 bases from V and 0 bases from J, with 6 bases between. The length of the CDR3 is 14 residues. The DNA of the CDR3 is TGTGCCAGCAGCTTGGGACAGATGAACACTGAAGCTTTCTTT. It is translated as CASSLGQMNTEAFF.

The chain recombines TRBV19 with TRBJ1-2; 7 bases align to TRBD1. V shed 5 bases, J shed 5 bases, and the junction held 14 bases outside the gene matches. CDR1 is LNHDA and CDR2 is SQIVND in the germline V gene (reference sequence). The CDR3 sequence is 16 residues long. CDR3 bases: TGTGCCAGTAGTCTCAAGTACAGGGGACTTGCTTATGGCTACACCTTC. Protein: CASSLKYRGLAYGYTF.

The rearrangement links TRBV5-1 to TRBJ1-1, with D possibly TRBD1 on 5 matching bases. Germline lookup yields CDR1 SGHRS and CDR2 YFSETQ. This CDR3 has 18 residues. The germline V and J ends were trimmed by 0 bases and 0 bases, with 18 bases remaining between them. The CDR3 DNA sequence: TGCGCCAGCAGCTTGGCCATGGGCGCGGCCAGGGTGAACACTGAAGCTTTCTTT. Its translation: CASSLAMGAARVNTEAFF. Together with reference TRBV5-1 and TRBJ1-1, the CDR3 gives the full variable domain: KAGVTQTPRYLIKTRGQQVTLSCSPISGHRSVSWYQQTPGQGLQFLFEYFSETQRNKGNFPGRFSGRQFSNSRSEMNVSTLELGDSALYLCASSLAMGAARVNTEAFFGQGTRLTVV.

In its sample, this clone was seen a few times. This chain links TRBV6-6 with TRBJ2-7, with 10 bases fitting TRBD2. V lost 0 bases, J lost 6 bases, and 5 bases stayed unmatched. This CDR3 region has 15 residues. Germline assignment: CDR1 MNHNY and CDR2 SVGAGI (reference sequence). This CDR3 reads CASSYSVAGGVEQYF. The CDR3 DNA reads TGTGCCAGCAGTTACTCGGTAGCGGGGGGCGTCGAGCAGTACTTC.

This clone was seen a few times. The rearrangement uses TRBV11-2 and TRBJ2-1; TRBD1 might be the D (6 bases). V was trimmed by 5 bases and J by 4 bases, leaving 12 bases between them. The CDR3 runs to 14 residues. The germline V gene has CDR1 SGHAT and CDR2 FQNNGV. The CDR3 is CASSRSGTYNEQFF. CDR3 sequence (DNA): TGTGCCAGCAGCCGCTCGGGGACATACAATGAGCAGTTCTTC. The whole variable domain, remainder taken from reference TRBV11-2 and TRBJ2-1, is EAGVAQSPRYKIIEKRQSVAFWCNPISGHATLYWYQQILGQGPKLLIQFQNNGVVDDSQLPKDRFSAERLKGVDSTLKIQPAKLEDSAVYLCASSRSGTYNEQFFGPGTRLTVL.

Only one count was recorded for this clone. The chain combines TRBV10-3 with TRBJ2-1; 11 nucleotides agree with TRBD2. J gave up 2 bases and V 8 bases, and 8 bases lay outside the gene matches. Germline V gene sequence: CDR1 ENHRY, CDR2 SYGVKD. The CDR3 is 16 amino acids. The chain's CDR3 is CAIQMTSGATYNEQFF. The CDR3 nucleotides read TGTGCCATCCAGATGACTAGCGGGGCGACCTACAATGAGCAGTTCTTC.

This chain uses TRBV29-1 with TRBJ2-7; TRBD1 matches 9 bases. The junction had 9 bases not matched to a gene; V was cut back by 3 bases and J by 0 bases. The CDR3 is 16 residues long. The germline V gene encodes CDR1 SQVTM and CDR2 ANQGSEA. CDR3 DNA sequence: TGCAGCGTTGAGGTGATAGGGACAGGGATCTCCTACGAGCAGTACTTC. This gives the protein CSVEVIGTGISYEQYF.

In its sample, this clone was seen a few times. CDR3 bases: TGTGCCACCAGCAGACTAGCGGGGGGCTCCGGCTACACAGATACGCAGTATTTT. It encodes CATSRLAGGSGYTDTQYF. The V and J genes are TRBV15 and TRBJ2-3; 11 positions match TRBD2. With V trimmed by 2 bases and J by 2 bases, 9 bases remained unmatched. Germline V lookup: CDR1 LNHNV, CDR2 YYDKDF (reference sequence). The CDR3 is 18 residues long.

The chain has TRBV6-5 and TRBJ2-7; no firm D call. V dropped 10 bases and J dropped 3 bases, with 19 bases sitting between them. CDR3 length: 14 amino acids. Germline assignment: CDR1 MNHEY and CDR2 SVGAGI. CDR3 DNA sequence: TGTGCCAACAGCCCGTTGGGCAGATACTACGAGCAGTACTTC. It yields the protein CANSPLGRYYEQYF.

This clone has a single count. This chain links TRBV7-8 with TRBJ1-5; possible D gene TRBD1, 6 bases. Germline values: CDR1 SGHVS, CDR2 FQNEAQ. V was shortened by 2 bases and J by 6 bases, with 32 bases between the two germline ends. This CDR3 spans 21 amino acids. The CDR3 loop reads CASSLSGWGGASLLSGQPQHF. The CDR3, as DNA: TGTGCCAGCAGCTTATCCGGTTGGGGGGGGGCGTCCCTACTCAGCGGTCAGCCCCAGCATTTT.